This TCR beta chain was sequenced for a study of technical replicates of blood from a handful of donors. This CDR3 has 15 amino acids. Losses at the gene ends were 0 bases for V and 2 bases for J; bases not matched to a gene: 4. The germline gives CDR1 SGHTA, CDR2 FQGNSA. Clones were read by immunoSEQ multiplex PCR, and TCRdb kept only the in-frame ones, dropping some. The sample carries roughly 68,000 clones, almost 95% recorded once. This TCR came from a human donor in good health. The chain links TRBV7-2 to TRBJ2-7, with 7 nucleotides matching TRBD2. Sequenced material: T cells isolated from PBMCs. CDR3 loop: CASSLAAGTPYEQYF. CDR3 DNA: TGTGCCAGCAGCTTAGCAGCGGGAACCCCCTACGAGCAGTACTTC.